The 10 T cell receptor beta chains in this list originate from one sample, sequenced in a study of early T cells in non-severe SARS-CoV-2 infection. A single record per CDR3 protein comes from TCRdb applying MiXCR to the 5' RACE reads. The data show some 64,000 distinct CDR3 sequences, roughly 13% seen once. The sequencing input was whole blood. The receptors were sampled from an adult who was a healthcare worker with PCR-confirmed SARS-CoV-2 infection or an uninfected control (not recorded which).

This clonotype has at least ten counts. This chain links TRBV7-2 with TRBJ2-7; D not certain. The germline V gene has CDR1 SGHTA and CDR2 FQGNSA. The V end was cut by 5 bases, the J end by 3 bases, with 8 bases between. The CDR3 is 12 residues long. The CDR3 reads CASSLYLYEQYF. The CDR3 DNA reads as TGTGCCAGCAGCCTGTACCTCTACGAGCAGTACTTC.

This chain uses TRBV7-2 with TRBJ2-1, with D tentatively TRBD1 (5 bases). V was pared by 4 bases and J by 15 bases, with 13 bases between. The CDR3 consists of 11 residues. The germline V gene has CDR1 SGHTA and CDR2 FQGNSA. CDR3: CASSSKGPGFF. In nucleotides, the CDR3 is TGTGCCAGCAGCTCTAAGGGGCCGGGGTTCTTC.

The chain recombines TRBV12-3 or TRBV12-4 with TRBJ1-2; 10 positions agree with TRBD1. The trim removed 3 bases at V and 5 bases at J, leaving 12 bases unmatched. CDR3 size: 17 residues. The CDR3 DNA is TGTGCCAGCAGTTTGGGGGGCCAGGGACAGGGGAAATATGGCTACACCTTC. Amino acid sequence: CASSLGGQGQGKYGYTF.

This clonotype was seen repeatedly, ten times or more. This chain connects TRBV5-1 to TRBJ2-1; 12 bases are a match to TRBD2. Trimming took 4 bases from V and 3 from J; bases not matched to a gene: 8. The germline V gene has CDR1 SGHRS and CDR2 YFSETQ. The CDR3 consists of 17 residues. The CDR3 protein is CASSPLTSGSFYNEQFF. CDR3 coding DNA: TGCGCCAGCAGCCCCTTGACTAGCGGGAGCTTCTACAATGAGCAGTTCTTC. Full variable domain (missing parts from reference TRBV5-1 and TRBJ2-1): KAGVTQTPRYLIKTRGQQVTLSCSPISGHRSVSWYQQTPGQGLQFLFEYFSETQRNKGNFPGRFSGRQFSNSRSEMNVSTLELGDSALYLCASSPLTSGSFYNEQFFGPGTRLTVL.

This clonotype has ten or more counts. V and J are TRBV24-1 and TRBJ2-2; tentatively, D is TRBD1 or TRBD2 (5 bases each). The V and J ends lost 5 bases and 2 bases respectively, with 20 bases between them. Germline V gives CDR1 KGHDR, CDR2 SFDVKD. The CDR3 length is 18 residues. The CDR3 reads CATSAFPRGFLNTGELFF. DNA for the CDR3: TGTGCCACCAGTGCCTTTCCCCGGGGCTTTCTAAACACCGGGGAGCTGTTTTTT.

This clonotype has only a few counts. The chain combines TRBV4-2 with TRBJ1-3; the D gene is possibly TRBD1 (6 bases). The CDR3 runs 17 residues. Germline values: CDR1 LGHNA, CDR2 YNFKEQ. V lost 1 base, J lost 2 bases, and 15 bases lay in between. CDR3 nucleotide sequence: TGTGCCAGCAGCCAAGGCCGGCAGGGGAGTACTGGAAACACCATATATTTT. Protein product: CASSQGRQGSTGNTIYF.

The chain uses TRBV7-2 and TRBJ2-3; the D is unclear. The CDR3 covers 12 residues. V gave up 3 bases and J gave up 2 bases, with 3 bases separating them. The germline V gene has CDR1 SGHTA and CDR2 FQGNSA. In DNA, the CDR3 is TGTGCCAGCAGCTTTCACACAGATACGCAGTATTTT. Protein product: CASSFHTDTQYF.

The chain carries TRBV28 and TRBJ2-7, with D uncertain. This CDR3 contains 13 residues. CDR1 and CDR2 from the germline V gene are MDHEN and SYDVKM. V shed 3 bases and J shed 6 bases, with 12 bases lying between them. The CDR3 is CASSFQGPREQYF. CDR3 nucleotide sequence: TGTGCCAGCAGTTTTCAAGGGCCGCGCGAGCAGTACTTC.

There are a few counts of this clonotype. The CDR3 region has the DNA TGTGCCAGCAGGGAGACTGGGGCCAACGTCCTGACTTTC. As protein: CASRETGANVLTF. This chain connects TRBV25-1 to TRBJ2-6; no clear D gene. The V gene lost 6 bases and the J gene lost 2 bases, with 5 bases spanning the gap. This CDR3 region has 13 residues. Germline V gene data show CDR1 as MGHDK and CDR2 as SYGVNS.

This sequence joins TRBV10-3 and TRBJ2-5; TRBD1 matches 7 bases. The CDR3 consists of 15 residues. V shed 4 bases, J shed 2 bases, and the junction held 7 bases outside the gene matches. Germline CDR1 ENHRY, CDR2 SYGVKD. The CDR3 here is CAISASGTDQETQYF. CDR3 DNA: TGTGCCATCAGTGCCTCCGGGACAGATCAAGAGACCCAGTACTTC.